These 25 T cell receptor beta chains originate from one sample sequenced in a study of blood T cell repertoires in COVID-19 (dated by TCRdb to 2018 to 2020). Libraries were made using the immunoSEQ multiplex PCR assay. Held by TCRdb, this immuneACCESS table contains in-frame sequences only and omits some clones. Under half of the omission traces to an unresolved V gene where checked; the cause of the rest is unknown. For this sample there are more than 95,000 clones; about 82% appear just once. The ten largest clones take up around 5% of the sample. Sequenced sample: peripheral blood. The receptor set was obtained from a human donor in a cohort sampled during active COVID-19.

The genes are TRBV6-4 and TRBJ1-2, with 7 bases that match TRBD1. V lost 4 bases and J lost 8; bases outside the gene matches: 7. The CDR3 sequence is 13 residues long. CDR1 MRHNA and CDR2 SNTAGT come from the germline V gene. The CDR3 is CASSADRVGGYTF. DNA for the CDR3: TGTGCCAGCAGTGCCGACAGGGTTGGAGGCTACACCTTC.

The chain joins TRBV24-1 to TRBJ2-1, with TRBD2 identical over 7 bases. Germline CDR1 is KGHDR and CDR2 is SFDVKD. The CDR3 is 16 amino acids. The J segment lost 1 base and the V segment lost 1 base, leaving 3 bases of the junction unmatched. CDR3 nucleotides: TGTGCCACCAGTGATTTTGCGGGAGCGTCCTACAATGAGCAGTTCTTC. It is translated as CATSDFAGASYNEQFF.

J is TRBJ2-1 and V is TRBV7-9; D possibly corresponds to TRBD2 (6 bases). The CDR3 totals 14 residues. CDR1 is SEHNR and CDR2 is FQNEAQ in the germline V gene (reference sequence). Deletions cut 3 bases from V and 4 bases from J, with 10 bases between. The CDR3 region has the DNA TGTGCCAGCAGCTTCGGCGGGACGTACAATGAGCAGTTCTTC. Protein sequence: CASSFGGTYNEQFF. Full variable domain (outside the CDR3, taken from reference TRBV7-9 and TRBJ2-1): DTGVSQNPRHKITKRGQNVTFRCDPISEHNRLYWYRQTLGQGPEFLTYFQNEAQLEKSRLLSDRFSAERPKGSFSTLEIQRTEQGDSAMYLCASSFGGTYNEQFFGPGTRLTVL.

This clone was detected once. This chain connects TRBV3-1 (or the pseudogene TRBV3-2) to TRBJ2-1; 13 bases fit TRBD2. The J segment lost 6 bases and the V segment lost 5 bases, leaving 7 bases of the junction unmatched. Germline CDR1 is LGHDT and CDR2 is YNNKEL (reference sequence). The CDR3 spans 16 residues. CDR3 sequence (DNA): TGTGCCAGCAGCGCAACGGGACTAGCGGGATCCAATGAGCAGTTCTTC. Amino acid sequence: CASSATGLAGSNEQFF.

The chain uses TRBV14 and TRBJ2-3, with 9 bases aligning to TRBD2. The CDR3 is 15 residues long. V trimming: 4 bases; J trimming: 4 bases; junction bases outside the gene matches: 6. The V gene's germline CDR1 is SGHDN and CDR2 FVKESK. Written as DNA, the CDR3 is TGTGCCAGCAGCCCCCTAGCGGGATACTCAGATACGCAGTATTTT. Its protein product is CASSPLAGYSDTQYF.

V and J are TRBV10-2 and TRBJ2-7; 11 bases agree with TRBD2. This CDR3 has 14 residues. V trimming: 7 bases; J trimming: 3 bases; junction bases outside the gene matches: 5. Germline CDR1 WSHSY, CDR2 SAAADI. The CDR3: CASTPTSGVYEQYF. The CDR3 nucleotides are TGCGCCAGCACCCCGACTAGCGGGGTCTACGAGCAGTACTTC.

The chain has TRBV9 and TRBJ2-2, with 8 bases matching TRBD2. V lost 1 base to trimming and J lost 5 bases; unmatched junction nucleotides: 10. CDR3 length equals 17 residues. Per the germline V gene, CDR1 is SGDLS and CDR2 is YYNGEE. The CDR3 loop reads CASSVSPSGSRTGELFF. The CDR3 region has the DNA TGTGCCAGCAGCGTATCTCCCAGCGGGAGTAGGACCGGGGAGCTGTTTTTT.

The chain joins TRBV27 to TRBJ2-3, with 7 nucleotides matching TRBD2. J lost 8 bases, V lost 4 bases, and 12 bases had no gene match. The V gene's germline CDR1 is MNHEY and CDR2 SMNVEV (reference sequence). The CDR3 sequence is 15 residues long. CDR3 in amino acids: CASSSLWREYGTQYF. The CDR3 region has the DNA TGTGCCAGCAGTTCGCTTTGGCGGGAGTACGGTACGCAGTATTTT.

The chain links TRBV27 to TRBJ1-6, with 8 bases that match TRBD1. This CDR3 has 17 residues. CDR1 and CDR2 from the germline V gene are MNHEY and SMNVEV (reference sequence). With 3 bases clipped from V and 3 bases from J, the junction kept 7 bases outside the gene matches. The CDR3 spells CASSFSDRGGYNSPLHF. For the CDR3, the DNA is TGTGCCAGCAGTTTCTCCGACAGGGGAGGCTATAATTCACCCCTCCACTTT.

This clone was counted a few times. The gene calls are TRBV30 and TRBJ2-7, with TRBD2 matching over 12 bases. Germline values: CDR1 GTSNPN, CDR2 SVGIG (reference sequence). V dropped 0 bases and J dropped 4; count of bases not matched to a gene: 4. The CDR3 sequence is 15 residues long. The CDR3 bases are TGTGCCTGGAGTGTAGGACTAGCGGGATTGTACGAGCAGTACTTC. Protein product: CAWSVGLAGLYEQYF.

The chain combines TRBV19 with TRBJ1-3; 7 nucleotides line up with TRBD1. CDR1 is LNHDA and CDR2 is SQIVND in the germline V gene (reference sequence). The CDR3 runs 12 residues. V was pared by 7 bases and J by 8 bases, with 5 bases of the junction left unmatched. CDR3: CASTGQLYTIYF. The CDR3 bases are TGTGCCAGTACGGGACAGCTATACACCATATATTTT.

This clone was counted only a few times. This chain uses TRBV7-9 with TRBJ2-7; D is perhaps TRBD2 (5 bases). V lost 7 bases and J lost 4, with 29 bases in between. This CDR3 is 18 amino acids long. Germline V CDR1 and CDR2: SEHNR, FQNEAQ (reference sequence). The CDR3 sequence: CASTPEGVAVYGVYEQYF. CDR3 nucleotide sequence: TGTGCCAGCACCCCTGAAGGAGTTGCGGTATACGGGGTATACGAGCAGTACTTC.

The chain combines TRBV9 with TRBJ1-2; D is possibly TRBD1 (5 bases). CDR3 length equals 16 residues. Germline CDR1 reads SGDLS; CDR2 reads YYNGEE. Trimming removed 4 bases from V and 3 bases from J, with 19 bases in between. The CDR3 DNA is TGTGCCAGCAGCCCAGCGGGGGGGTACACCCACTATGGCTACACCTTC. This gives the protein CASSPAGGYTHYGYTF.

The chain links TRBV10-2 to TRBJ2-5; 7 bases agree with TRBD2. The CDR3 spans 14 residues. V lost 8 bases to trimming and J lost 4 bases; unmatched junction nucleotides: 10. Per the germline V gene, CDR1 is WSHSY and CDR2 is SAAADI. The CDR3 reads CASFAGVPRETQYF. CDR3 in DNA: TGCGCCAGCTTTGCGGGAGTCCCTCGAGAGACCCAGTACTTC.

In this sample, this clone turned up once. This chain connects TRBV10-1 to TRBJ2-1; 8 positions agree with TRBD2. V shed 4 bases and J 7 bases; nucleotides not matched to a gene: 12. Looked up from germline, CDR1 is WNHNN and CDR2 is SYGVQD (reference sequence). The CDR3 covers 16 residues. The CDR3 loop is CASSARSGSSENEQFF. CDR3 DNA: TGCGCCAGCAGTGCTCGCAGCGGGAGTTCTGAGAATGAGCAGTTCTTC.

The chain links TRBV19 to TRBJ1-2; unclear D gene. Germline values: CDR1 LNHDA, CDR2 SQIVND (reference sequence). The CDR3 spans 12 residues. V was shortened by 7 bases and J by 2 bases, with 8 bases between the two germline ends. The CDR3 here is CASKGGNYGYTF. The DNA for the CDR3 is TGTGCCAGTAAAGGCGGGAACTATGGCTACACCTTC.

The chain has TRBV11-3 and TRBJ2-7; 7 bases align to TRBD1. The germline V gene encodes CDR1 SGHNT and CDR2 YENEEA. Trimming took 4 bases from V and 2 from J; bases not matched to a gene: 8. The CDR3 is 15 residues long. The CDR3 DNA reads as TGTGCCAGCAGCTCGACCCGGGACAGACCCTACGAGCAGTACTTC. Translation: CASSSTRDRPYEQYF.

The chain links TRBV27 to TRBJ1-1; TRBD1 matches 7 bases. V shed 6 bases and J 6 bases; nucleotides not matched to a gene: 13. The CDR3 loop spans 15 amino acids. Germline values: CDR1 MNHEY, CDR2 SMNVEV (reference sequence). This CDR3 reads CASRGVGTANPEAFF. Here the CDR3 DNA reads TGTGCCAGCAGGGGAGTAGGGACAGCTAACCCTGAAGCTTTCTTT.

The gene calls are TRBV5-1 and TRBJ2-3; 8 positions match TRBD1. The CDR3 contains 19 residues. Germline-derived CDR1 and CDR2 are SGHRS and YFSETQ. V was pared by 1 base and J by 2 bases, with 15 bases of the junction left unmatched. The chain's CDR3 is CASSLSRTGRSPLTDTQYF. The CDR3 DNA reads TGCGCCAGCAGCTTGTCAAGGACAGGGAGGAGCCCCCTCACAGATACGCAGTATTTT.

The chain uses TRBV10-2 and TRBJ2-3; TRBD2 matches at 13 bases. Germline V CDR1 and CDR2: WSHSY, SAAADI. The CDR3 contains 17 residues. V lost 3 bases, J lost 1 base, and 4 bases stayed unmatched. The CDR3 bases are TGCGCCAGCAGTGACTACGGGACTAGCGGGGGCACAGATACGCAGTATTTT. This encodes CASSDYGTSGGTDTQYF.

This chain connects TRBV9 to TRBJ1-2; 10 nucleotides agree with TRBD1. The V gene's germline CDR1 is SGDLS and CDR2 YYNGEE. CDR3 length: 14 amino acids. The ends lost 4 bases at V and 6 bases at J; junction bases unmatched: 6. This CDR3 is CASSWTGGEDGYTF. The CDR3 bases are TGTGCCAGCAGCTGGACAGGGGGAGAGGATGGCTACACCTTC.

The CDR3 is CASSVGEGGTEAFF. The CDR3 nucleotides are TGTGCCAGCAGCGTAGGAGAGGGAGGCACTGAAGCTTTCTTT. The chain employs TRBV9 and TRBJ1-1; no firm D call. This CDR3 region has 14 residues. Germline V gives CDR1 SGDLS, CDR2 YYNGEE. Trimming took 0 bases from V and 4 from J, leaving 10 bases between them.

The chain has TRBV15 and TRBJ2-1, with 7 nucleotides matching TRBD2. Germline loops: CDR1 LNHNV, CDR2 YYDKDF (reference sequence). CDR3 length: 16 amino acids. Trimming removed 0 bases from V and 10 bases from J; junction bases left unmatched: 12. The CDR3 DNA follows: TGTGCCACCAGCAGAGATTCTAGCGGTTCTCGGTGGGAGCAGTTCTTC. Translated: CATSRDSSGSRWEQFF.

The chain has TRBV20-1 and TRBJ2-3; 14 nucleotides align to TRBD2. CDR1 is DFQATT, CDR2 SNEGSKA, per germline (reference sequence). The CDR3 totals 17 residues. With 3 bases clipped from V and 5 bases from J, the junction kept 10 bases outside the gene matches. The CDR3 loop reads CSASPTSGRAGGDTQYF. CDR3 sequence (DNA): TGCAGTGCTAGTCCGACTAGCGGGAGGGCCGGTGGAGATACGCAGTATTTT.

This clone was seen more than once but under ten times. The chain joins TRBV7-9 to TRBJ2-7, with 11 bases identical to TRBD1. Germline trimming cut 8 bases from V and 3 bases from J; bases unmatched to any gene: 3. Per germline, CDR1 SEHNR and CDR2 FQNEAQ (reference sequence). This CDR3 region has 13 residues. DNA of the CDR3: TGTGCCAGCCAAGGGACAGGGGGCTACGAGCAGTACTTC. It specifies CASQGTGGYEQYF.